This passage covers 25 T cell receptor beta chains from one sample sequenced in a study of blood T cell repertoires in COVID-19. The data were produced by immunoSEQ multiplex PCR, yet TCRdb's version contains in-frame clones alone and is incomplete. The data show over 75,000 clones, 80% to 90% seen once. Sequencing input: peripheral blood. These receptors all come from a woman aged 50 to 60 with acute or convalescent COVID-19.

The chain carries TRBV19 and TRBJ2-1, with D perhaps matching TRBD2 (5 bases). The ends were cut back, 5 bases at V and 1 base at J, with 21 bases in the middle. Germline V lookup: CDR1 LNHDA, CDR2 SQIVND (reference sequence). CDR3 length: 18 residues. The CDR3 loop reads CASSGLGISEVSYNEQFF. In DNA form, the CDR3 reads TGTGCCAGTAGTGGACTCGGGATAAGCGAAGTGTCCTACAATGAGCAGTTCTTC.

CDR3: CASSQGIRGETQYF. The DNA for the CDR3 is TGCGCCAGCAGCCAAGGTATAAGAGGAGAGACCCAGTACTTC. This chain joins TRBV4-3 and TRBJ2-5; no clear D. Germline-derived CDR1 and CDR2 are LGHNA and YSLEER. Trimming shortened V by 1 base and J by 4 bases, and 10 bases separated the two germline ends. The CDR3 totals 14 residues.

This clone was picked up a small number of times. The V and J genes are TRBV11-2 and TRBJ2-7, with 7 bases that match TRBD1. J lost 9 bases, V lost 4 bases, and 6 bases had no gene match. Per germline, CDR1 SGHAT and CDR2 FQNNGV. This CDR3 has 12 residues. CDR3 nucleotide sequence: TGTGCCAGCAGCTCCCAGGGGGTGAGGCAGTACTTC. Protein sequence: CASSSQGVRQYF.

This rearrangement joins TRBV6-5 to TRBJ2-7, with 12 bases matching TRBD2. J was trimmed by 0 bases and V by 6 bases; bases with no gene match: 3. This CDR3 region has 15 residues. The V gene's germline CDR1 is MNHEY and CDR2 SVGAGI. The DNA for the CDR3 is TGTGCCAGCAGACAGACTAGCGGGAGCTCCTACGAGCAGTACTTC. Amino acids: CASRQTSGSSYEQYF.

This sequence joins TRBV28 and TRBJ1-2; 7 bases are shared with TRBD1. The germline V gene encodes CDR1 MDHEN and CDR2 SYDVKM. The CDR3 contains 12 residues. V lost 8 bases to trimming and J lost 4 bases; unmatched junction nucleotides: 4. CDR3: CASGGGGYGYTF. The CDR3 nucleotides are TGTGCCAGCGGAGGGGGCGGCTATGGCTACACCTTC.

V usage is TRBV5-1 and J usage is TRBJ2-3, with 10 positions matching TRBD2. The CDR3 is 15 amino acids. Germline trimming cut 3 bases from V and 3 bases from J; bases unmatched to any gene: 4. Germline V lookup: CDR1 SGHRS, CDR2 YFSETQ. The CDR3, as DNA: TGCGCCAGCAGCTCTGGGACTAGCGTAACAGATACGCAGTATTTT. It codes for CASSSGTSVTDTQYF.

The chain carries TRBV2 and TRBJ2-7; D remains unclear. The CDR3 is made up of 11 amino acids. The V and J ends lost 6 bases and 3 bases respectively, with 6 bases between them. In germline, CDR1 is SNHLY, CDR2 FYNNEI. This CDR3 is CASRFNYEQYF. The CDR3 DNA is TGTGCCAGCAGGTTCAACTACGAGCAGTACTTC.

CDR3 region: CASSQDREWVAGAYEQYF. The DNA of the CDR3 is TGTGCCAGCAGCCAAGATCGCGAATGGGTAGCGGGAGCCTACGAGCAGTACTTC. The chain uses TRBV3-1 (or the pseudogene TRBV3-2) and TRBJ2-7; 9 positions match TRBD2. Germline assignment: CDR1 LGHDT and CDR2 YNNKEL (reference sequence). Losses at the gene ends were 0 bases for V and 2 bases for J; bases not matched to a gene: 11. The CDR3 loop spans 18 amino acids.

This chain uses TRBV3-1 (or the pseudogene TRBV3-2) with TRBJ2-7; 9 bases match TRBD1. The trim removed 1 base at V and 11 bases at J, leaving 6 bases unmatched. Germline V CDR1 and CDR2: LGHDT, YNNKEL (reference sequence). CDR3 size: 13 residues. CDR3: CASSQAGQGGKYF. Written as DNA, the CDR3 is TGTGCCAGCAGCCAAGCGGGACAGGGTGGGAAGTACTTC.

CDR3 sequence (DNA): TGTGCCAGCAGCTTAGCCGATAATTCACCCCTCCACTTT. As protein: CASSLADNSPLHF. This rearrangement joins TRBV7-6 to TRBJ1-6, with unresolved D. Trimming removed 0 bases from V and 5 bases from J, with 2 bases in between. The CDR3 contains 13 residues. Germline CDR1 reads SGHVS; CDR2 reads FNYEAQ.

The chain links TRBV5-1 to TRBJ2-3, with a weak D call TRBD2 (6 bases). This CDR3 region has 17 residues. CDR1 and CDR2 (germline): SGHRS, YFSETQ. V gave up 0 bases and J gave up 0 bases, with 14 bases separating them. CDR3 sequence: CASSLAAGSDSTDTQYF. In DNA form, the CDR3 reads TGCGCCAGCAGCTTGGCCGCGGGGTCAGACAGCACAGATACGCAGTATTTT. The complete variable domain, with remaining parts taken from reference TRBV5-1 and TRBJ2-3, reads KAGVTQTPRYLIKTRGQQVTLSCSPISGHRSVSWYQQTPGQGLQFLFEYFSETQRNKGNFPGRFSGRQFSNSRSEMNVSTLELGDSALYLCASSLAAGSDSTDTQYFGPGTRLTVL.

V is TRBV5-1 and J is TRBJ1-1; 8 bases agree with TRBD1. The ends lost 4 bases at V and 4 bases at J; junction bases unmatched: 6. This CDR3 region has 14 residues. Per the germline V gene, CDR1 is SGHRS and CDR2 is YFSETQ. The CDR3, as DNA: TGCGCCAGCAGCCTACGGACAGGGCCCACTGAAGCTTTCTTT. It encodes CASSLRTGPTEAFF.

This CDR3 reads CASSPLTGGANQPQHF. The CDR3, as DNA: TGTGCCAGCAGTCCCCTGACAGGGGGCGCAAATCAGCCCCAGCATTTT. The V gene is TRBV6-2 or TRBV6-3, the J gene TRBJ1-5; 10 positions match TRBD1. The CDR3 has 16 amino acids. J gave up 4 bases and V 5 bases, and 8 bases lay outside the gene matches. Germline lookup yields CDR1 MNHEY and CDR2 SVGEGT.

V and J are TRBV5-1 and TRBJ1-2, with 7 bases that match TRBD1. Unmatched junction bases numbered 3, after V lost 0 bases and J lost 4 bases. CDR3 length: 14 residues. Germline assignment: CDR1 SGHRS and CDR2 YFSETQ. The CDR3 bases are TGCGCCAGCAGCTTGGAGGGGGCCACCTATGGCTACACCTTC. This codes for CASSLEGATYGYTF.

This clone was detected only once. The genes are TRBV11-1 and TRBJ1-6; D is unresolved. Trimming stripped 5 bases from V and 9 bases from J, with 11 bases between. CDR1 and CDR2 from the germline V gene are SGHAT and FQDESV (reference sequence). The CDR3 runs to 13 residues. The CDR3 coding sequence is TGTGCCAGCAGCGGCCAGATACCTTCACCCCTCCACTTT. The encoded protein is CASSGQIPSPLHF. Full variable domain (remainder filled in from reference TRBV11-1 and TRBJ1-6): EAEVAQSPRYKITEKSQAVAFWCDPISGHATLYWYRQILGQGPELLVQFQDESVVDDSQLPKDRFSAERLKGVDSTLKIQPAELGDSAMYLCASSGQIPSPLHFGNGTRLTVT.

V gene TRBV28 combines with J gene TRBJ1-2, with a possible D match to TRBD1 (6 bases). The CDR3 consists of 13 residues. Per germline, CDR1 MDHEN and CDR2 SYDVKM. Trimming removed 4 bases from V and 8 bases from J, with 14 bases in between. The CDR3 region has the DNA TGTGCCAGCAGTTCACAACAGGGATTCGGCTACACCTTC. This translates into CASSSQQGFGYTF.

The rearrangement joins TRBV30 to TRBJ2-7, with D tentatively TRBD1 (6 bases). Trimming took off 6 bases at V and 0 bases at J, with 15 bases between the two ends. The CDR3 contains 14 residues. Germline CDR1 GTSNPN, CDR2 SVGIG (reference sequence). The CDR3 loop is CACLPRDNSYEQYF. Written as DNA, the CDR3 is TGTGCCTGCTTACCTCGGGACAACTCCTACGAGCAGTACTTC. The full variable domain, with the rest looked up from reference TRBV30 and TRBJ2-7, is SQTIHQWPATLVQPVGSPLSLECTVEGTSNPNLYWYRQAAGRGLQLLFYSVGIGQISSEVPQNLSASRPQDRQFILSSKKLLLSDSGFYLCACLPRDNSYEQYFGPGTRLTVT.

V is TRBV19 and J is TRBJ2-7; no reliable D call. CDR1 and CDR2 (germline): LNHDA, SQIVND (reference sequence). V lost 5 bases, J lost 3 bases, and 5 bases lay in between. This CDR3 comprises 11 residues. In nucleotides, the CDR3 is TGTGCCAGTAGTTCCGTCTACGAGCAGTACTTC. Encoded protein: CASSSVYEQYF.

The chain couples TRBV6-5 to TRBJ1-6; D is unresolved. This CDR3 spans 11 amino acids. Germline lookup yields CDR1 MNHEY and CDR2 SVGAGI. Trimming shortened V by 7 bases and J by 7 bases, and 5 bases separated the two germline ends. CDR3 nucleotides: TGTGCCAGCACAGGAAATTCACCCCTCCACTTT. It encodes CASTGNSPLHF.

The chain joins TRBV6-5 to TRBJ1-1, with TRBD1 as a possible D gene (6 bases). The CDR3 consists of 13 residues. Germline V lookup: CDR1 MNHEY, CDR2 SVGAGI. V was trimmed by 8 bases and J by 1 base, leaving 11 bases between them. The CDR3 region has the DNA TGTGCCAGCGGGGGGGCAGCGAACACTGAAGCTTTCTTT. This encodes CASGGAANTEAFF.

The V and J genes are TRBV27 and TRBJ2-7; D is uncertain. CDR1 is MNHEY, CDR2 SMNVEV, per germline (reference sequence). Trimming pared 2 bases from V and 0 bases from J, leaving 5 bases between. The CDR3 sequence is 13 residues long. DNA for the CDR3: TGTGCCAGCAGTTTACAGATCTCCTACGAGCAGTACTTC. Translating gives CASSLQISYEQYF.

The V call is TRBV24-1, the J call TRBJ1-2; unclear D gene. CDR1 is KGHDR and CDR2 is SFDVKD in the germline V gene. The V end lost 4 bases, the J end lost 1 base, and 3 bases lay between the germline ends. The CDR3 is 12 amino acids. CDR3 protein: CATSDHNYGYTF. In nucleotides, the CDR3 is TGTGCCACCAGTGACCATAACTATGGCTACACCTTC.

The CDR3 DNA is TGTGCCCACTCCAGGGGGACTAGCTACGAGCAGTACTTC. Residues: CAHSRGTSYEQYF. The chain has TRBV6-5 and TRBJ2-7, with a weak D call TRBD2 (8 bases). In germline, CDR1 is MNHEY, CDR2 SVGAGI. This CDR3 comprises 13 residues. V lost 11 bases, J lost 3 bases, and 17 bases lay in between.

The DNA of the CDR3 is TGTGCCAGCGGCCAGGACAGGGATAGATCACCCCTCCACTTT. Translation: CASGQDRDRSPLHF. V and J are TRBV2 and TRBJ1-6; 8 nucleotides align to TRBD1. Germline trimming cut 8 bases from V and 10 bases from J; bases unmatched to any gene: 10. Germline CDR1 SNHLY, CDR2 FYNNEI. This CDR3 has 14 amino acids.

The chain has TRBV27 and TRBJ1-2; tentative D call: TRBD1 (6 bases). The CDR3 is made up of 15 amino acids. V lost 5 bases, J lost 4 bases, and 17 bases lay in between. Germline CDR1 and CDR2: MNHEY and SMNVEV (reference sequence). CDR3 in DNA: TGTGCCAGCAGTCCAGGGGTGGGGGGGATCTATGGCTACACCTTC. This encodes CASSPGVGGIYGYTF.